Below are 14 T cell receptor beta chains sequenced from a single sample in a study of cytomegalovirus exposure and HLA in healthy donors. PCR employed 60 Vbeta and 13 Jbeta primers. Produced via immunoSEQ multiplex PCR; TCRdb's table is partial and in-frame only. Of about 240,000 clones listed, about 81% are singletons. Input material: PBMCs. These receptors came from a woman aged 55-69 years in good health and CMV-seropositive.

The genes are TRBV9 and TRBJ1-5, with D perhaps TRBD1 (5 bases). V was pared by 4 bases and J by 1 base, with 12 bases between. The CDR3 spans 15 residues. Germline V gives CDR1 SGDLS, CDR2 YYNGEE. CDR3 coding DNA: TGTGCCAGCAGCCCCCAGGGAAGCAGCAATCAGCCCCAGCATTTT. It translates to CASSPQGSSNQPQHF.

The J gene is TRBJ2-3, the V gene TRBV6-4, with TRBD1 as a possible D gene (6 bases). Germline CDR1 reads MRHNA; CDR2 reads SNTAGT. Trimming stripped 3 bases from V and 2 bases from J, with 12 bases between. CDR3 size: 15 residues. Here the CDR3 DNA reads TGTGCCAGCAGTGAAGGGACATCTGCCACAGATACGCAGTATTTT. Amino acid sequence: CASSEGTSATDTQYF.

Here the CDR3 DNA reads TGCGCCAGCAGCTTACAGACTAGCGGGAGGTTTCAAGAGACCCAGTACTTC. This codes for CASSLQTSGRFQETQYF. This sequence joins TRBV5-1 and TRBJ2-5; TRBD2 agrees at 13 bases. Germline CDR1 SGHRS, CDR2 YFSETQ. Trimming took 2 bases from V and 2 from J; bases not matched to a gene: 6. The CDR3 sequence is 17 residues long.

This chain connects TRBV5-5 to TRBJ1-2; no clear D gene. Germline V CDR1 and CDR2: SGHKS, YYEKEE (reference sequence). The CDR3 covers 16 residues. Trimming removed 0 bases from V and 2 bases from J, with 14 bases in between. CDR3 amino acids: CASSLGGGLGNYGYTF. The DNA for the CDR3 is TGTGCCAGCAGCTTGGGCGGCGGGTTGGGGAACTATGGCTACACCTTC.

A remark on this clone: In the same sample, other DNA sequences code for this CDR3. CDR3 in amino acids: CASSLGGRGTGELFF. As DNA, the CDR3 is TGTGCCAGCAGCTTAGGGGGCCGGGGGACCGGGGAGCTGTTTTTT. The chain employs TRBV5-4 and TRBJ2-2; TRBD1 is a possible D gene (7 bases). Germline assignment: CDR1 SGHNT and CDR2 YYREEE (reference sequence). This CDR3 spans 15 amino acids. V was cut by 2 bases and J by 5 bases, with 13 bases left in between.

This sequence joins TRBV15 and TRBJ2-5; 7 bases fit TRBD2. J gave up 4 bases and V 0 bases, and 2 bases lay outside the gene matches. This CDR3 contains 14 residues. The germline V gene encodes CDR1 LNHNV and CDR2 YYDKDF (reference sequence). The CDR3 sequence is CATSREGGGETQYF. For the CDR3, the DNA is TGTGCCACCAGCAGAGAGGGGGGGGGAGAGACCCAGTACTTC.

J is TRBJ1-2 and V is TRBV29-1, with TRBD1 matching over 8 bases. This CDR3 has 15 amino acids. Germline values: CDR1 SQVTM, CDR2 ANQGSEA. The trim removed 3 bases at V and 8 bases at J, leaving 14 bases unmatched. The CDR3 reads CSVDTGTGGGRGYTF. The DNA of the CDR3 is TGCAGCGTTGATACCGGGACAGGAGGGGGTAGAGGCTACACCTTC.

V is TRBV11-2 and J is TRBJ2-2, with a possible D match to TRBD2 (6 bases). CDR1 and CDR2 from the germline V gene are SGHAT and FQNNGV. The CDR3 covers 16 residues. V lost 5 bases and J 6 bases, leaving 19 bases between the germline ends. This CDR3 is CASSPRTGRRAGELFF. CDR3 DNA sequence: TGTGCCAGCAGCCCCCGCACGGGCAGGAGGGCCGGGGAGCTGTTTTTT.

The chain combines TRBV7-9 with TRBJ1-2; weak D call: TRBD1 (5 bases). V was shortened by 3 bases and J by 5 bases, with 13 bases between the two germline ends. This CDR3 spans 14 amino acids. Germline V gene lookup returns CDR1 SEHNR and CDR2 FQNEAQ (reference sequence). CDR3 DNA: TGTGCCAGCAGCTTTCAGACAGAAGGATATGGCTACACCTTC. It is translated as CASSFQTEGYGYTF.

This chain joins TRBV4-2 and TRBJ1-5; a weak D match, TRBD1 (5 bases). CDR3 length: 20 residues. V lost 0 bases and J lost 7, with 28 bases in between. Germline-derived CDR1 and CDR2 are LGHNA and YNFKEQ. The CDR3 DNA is TGTGCCAGCAGCCAAGATTCCCTTTCCCACATCTCGGGGGTGGGGCAGCCCCAGCATTTT. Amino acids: CASSQDSLSHISGVGQPQHF.

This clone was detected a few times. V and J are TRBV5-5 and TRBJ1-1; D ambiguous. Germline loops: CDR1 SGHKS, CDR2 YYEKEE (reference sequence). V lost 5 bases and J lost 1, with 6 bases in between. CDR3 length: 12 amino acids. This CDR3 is CASRDWNTEAFF. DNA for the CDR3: TGTGCCAGCAGGGACTGGAACACTGAAGCTTTCTTT.

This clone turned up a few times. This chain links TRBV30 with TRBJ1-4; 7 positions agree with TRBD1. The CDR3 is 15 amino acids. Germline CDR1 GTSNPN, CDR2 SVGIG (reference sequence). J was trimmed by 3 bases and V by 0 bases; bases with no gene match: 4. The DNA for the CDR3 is TGTGCCTGGAGTGTACAGGGGACGGCTAATGAAAAACTGTTTTTT. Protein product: CAWSVQGTANEKLFF. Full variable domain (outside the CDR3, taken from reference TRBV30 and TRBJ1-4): SQTIHQWPATLVQPVGSPLSLECTVEGTSNPNLYWYRQAAGRGLQLLFYSVGIGQISSEVPQNLSASRPQDRQFILSSKKLLLSDSGFYLCAWSVQGTANEKLFFGSGTQLSVL.

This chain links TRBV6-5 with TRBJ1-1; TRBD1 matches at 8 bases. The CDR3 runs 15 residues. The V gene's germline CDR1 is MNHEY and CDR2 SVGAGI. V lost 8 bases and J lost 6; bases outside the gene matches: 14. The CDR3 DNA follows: TGTGCCAGCTTTGGGACGGACAGGGCGCTCCCTGAAGCTTTCTTT. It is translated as CASFGTDRALPEAFF.

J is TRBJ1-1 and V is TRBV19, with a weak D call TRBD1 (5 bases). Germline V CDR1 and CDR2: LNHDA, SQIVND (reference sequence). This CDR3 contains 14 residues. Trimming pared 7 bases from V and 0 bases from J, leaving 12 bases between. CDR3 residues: CASTQQALNTEAFF. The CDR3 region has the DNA TGTGCCAGTACCCAACAGGCCTTGAACACTGAAGCTTTCTTT.